This TCR beta chain stems from a study of blood T cell repertoires in COVID-19. Study in general: Specimens from acute and convalescent COVID-19 originated in the United States, Italy and Spain.

Study processing details: Nucleated cell counts were estimated from reference gene primer amplification. Produced via immunoSEQ multiplex PCR; TCRdb's table is partial and in-frame only. D and trimming come from the DNA, and the V and J calls and clone size come from that table. Of about 480,000 clones listed, 87% were seen once; the top ten hold over 1.5%. The sequencing input was PBMCs or T cells enriched from blood (not recorded which). The source is a woman under 30 with acute COVID-19.

CDR3 region: CASSPPGERDSNQPQHF. The CDR3 DNA follows: TGTGCCAGCAGCCCCCCAGGGGAAAGGGATAGCAATCAGCCCCAGCATTTT. This rearrangement joins TRBV28 to TRBJ1-5, with D possibly matching TRBD1 (6 bases). V gave up 6 bases and J gave up 0 bases, with 18 bases separating them. There are 17 residues in the CDR3. Germline V gene lookup returns CDR1 MDHEN and CDR2 SYDVKM.